The rows below give T cell receptor beta chains drawn from one sample of a study of Graves' ophthalmopathy and Graves' hyperthyroidism. MiXCR was run by TCRdb on the multiplex PCR reads, yielding one entry per CDR3 protein. The sample contains a few hundred thousand distinct CDR3 sequences, under 40% of which appear only once. Material: peripheral blood or thyroid tissue (not recorded which). Every receptor here comes from an adult man with Graves' hyperthyroidism. Each CDR3 is given with its conserved first and last residue. A D gene is named only where the DNA matches it firmly. The size of a clone is reported for some rows only, either as once, few or many, or as a class for expanded clones.

j_call	clone_size	v_call	d_call	cdr3_aa	cdr3_nt
TRBJ1-6	few	TRBV7-2	.	CASSNRGPLTGWDSPLHF	TGTGCCAGCAGCAACCGTGGCCCTTTAACAGGGTGGGATTCACCCCTCCACTTT
TRBJ2-2	.	TRBV11-3	.	CASSFQTFGNTGELFF	TGTGCCAGCAGCTTTCAGACTTTTGGGAACACCGGGGAGCTGTTTTTT
TRBJ2-7	many	TRBV6-6	.	CASTPGGRNHEQYF	TGTGCCAGCACGCCCGGGGGACGTAACCACGAGCAGTACTTC
TRBJ2-1	.	TRBV10-3	.	CAISDLGQDSNNEQFF	TGTGCCATCAGTGACCTAGGACAAGATAGCAACAATGAGCAGTTCTTC
TRBJ1-2	many	TRBV20-1	.	CSASPQGTYGYTF	TGCAGTGCTAGCCCCCAGGGCACCTATGGCTACACCTTC
TRBJ2-7	few	TRBV7-9	.	CAWRNFREQYF	TGTGCCTGGAGGAACTTCCGCGAGCAGTACTTC
TRBJ2-7	many	TRBV12-3/TRBV12-4	.	CASRSDSPYEQYF	TGTGCCAGCAGATCGGACAGTCCCTACGAGCAGTACTTC
TRBJ2-7	few	TRBV10-2	TRBD2	CASRTSGPYEQYF	TGCGCCAGTCGGACTAGCGGACCTTACGAGCAGTACTTC
TRBJ1-1	.	TRBV4-2	TRBD1	CASSLMGQGNTEAFF	TGTGCCAGCAGCCTAATGGGACAGGGGAACACTGAAGCTTTCTTT
TRBJ1-2	.	TRBV20-1	TRBD1	CSASGSNRGIRYGYTF	TGCAGTGCTAGTGGTTCCAACAGGGGAATTCGCTATGGCTACACCTTC
TRBJ1-5	many	TRBV5-8	.	CASSLDRSNQPQHF	TGTGCCAGCAGCTTGGACAGAAGCAATCAGCCCCAGCATTTT
TRBJ2-7	.	TRBV7-8	.	CASSLANRVWLHEQYF	TGTGCCAGCAGCTTAGCTAACAGGGTATGGCTCCACGAGCAGTACTTC
TRBJ2-7	many	TRBV13	.	CASSLGQSPQYF	TGTGCCAGCAGCCTAGGACAGTCTCCGCAGTACTTC
TRBJ1-1	.	TRBV28	TRBD1	CASSIRDRKAFF	TGTGCCAGCAGTATCCGGGACAGGAAAGCTTTCTTT
TRBJ1-1	many	TRBV10-3	.	CAISDPVRENTEAFF	TGTGCCATCAGTGACCCAGTTAGGGAGAACACTGAAGCTTTCTTT
TRBJ1-1	few	TRBV6-5	.	CASSSTTENTEAFF	TGTGCCAGCAGTTCTACGACGGAGAACACTGAAGCTTTCTTT
TRBJ1-2	.	TRBV7-4	TRBD1	CAHDRGDGYTF	TGTGCCCACGACAGGGGGGATGGCTACACCTTC
TRBJ1-5	many	TRBV4-2	.	CASSQETVGRQPQHF	TGTGCCAGCAGCCAGGAGACAGTCGGGAGGCAGCCCCAGCATTTT